The T cell receptor (beta chain) described here comes from a study of Ad26.COV2.S vaccination and SARS-CoV-2 variants. Study at large: Recipients of Ad26.COV2.S got it intramuscularly, once or twice 56 days apart. Study results and caveats: Spike-specific TCR breadth was greater after Ad26.COV2.S than placebo.

This clone has just one count. The antigen remains undetermined. TCRdb's copy holds only in-frame clones and misses some; the assay was immunoSEQ multiplex PCR. The data hold under 550,000 clones, with around nine tenths observed a single time. The sample's treatment: some 20 received Ad26.COV2.S at low or high dose, single or two shots; 5 received placebo; per-sample allocation not given. Sample collection was performed on day 63 after the first vaccine or placebo injection. A Boston donor was an adult aged 18-55 years. The CDR3 has 14 amino acids. V lost 4 bases, J lost 3 bases, and 4 bases stayed unmatched. The germline gives CDR1 LGHDT, CDR2 YNNKEL (reference sequence).

The chain carries TRBV3-1 (or the pseudogene TRBV3-2) and TRBJ1-1; the match to TRBD1 covers 8 bases. This sample comprised peripheral blood, obtained in a trial of Ad26.COV2.S vaccine versus placebo. This TCR was recovered from a person between 18 and 65 years old who received the Ad26.COV2.S COVID-19 vaccine or a placebo. The CDR3 spells CASSPMTGDTEAFF. CDR3 nucleotides: TGTGCCAGCAGCCCAATGACAGGGGACACTGAAGCTTTCTTT.